The TCR beta chain described here comes from a study of blood T cell repertoires in COVID-19 (dated by TCRdb to the early 2020s). In terms of the full investigation: Collaborator samples came from the United States, Italy and Spain and covered acute and convalescent phases of COVID-19. The material from the prospective study consisted of cDNA or gDNA derived from T cells, B-cell-depleted T cells, or PBMCs. Sample metadata almost always included a de-identified subject ID, COVID-19 status, age in years and sex. A freely available public database, intended as a resource for researchers studying the immune response to SARS-CoV-2, is where the repertoires were released. The samples were drawn from the first 160 participants of the ongoing ImmuneRACE study and from 1,200 or so subjects provided by 6 global collaborators. Subjects who had been exposed to COVID-19, were actively infected with it, or had recovered from it provided the deeply sampled blood TCRbeta repertoires that made up the dataset. Where available, HLA class I and class II types were obtained from metadata supplied by the sample provider rather than from assay-based typing.

In the case of this clone: Its target antigen remains unknown. No clone much larger than this one lies a single base away; base qualities are absent.

TCRbeta CDR3 regions were amplified from genomic DNA by means of the immunoSEQ Assay, a bias-controlled multiplex PCR. Per the original workflow: Within the assay, amplification of reference gene primers was used to estimate how many nucleated cells each sample contained. To quantify the absolute abundance of each unique TCRbeta CDR3 rearrangement, sequence reads were collapsed and filtered. Productive Simpson clonality was computed per sample as the square root of Simpson's diversity index over productive rearrangements. Sourced from immuneACCESS, this table was stored by TCRdb with only in-frame sequences that have V and J called. A share of the clones is absent; for the studies checked, an unresolved V gene accounts for under half, and the remainder has no known explanation. Clonal size and the V and J genes are those of that table, whereas D and trimming came from the DNA. This sample lists 100,000 to 150,000 clones; approximately 81% were detected once. About 1.3% of the sample lies in the top ten.

Via the germline V gene (reference sequence), CDR1 is MNHEY and CDR2 SMNVEV. The cysteine opens and the phenylalanine closes a CDR3 of 15 amino acids. Just CDR3 DNA is preserved here, 45 bases in frame from base 1. Relative to germline, V is 5 bases shorter and J is 5 bases shorter, with 18 bases between their ends. The paper as a whole reports these results and caveats: The quantity of clinical and demographic metadata differed by source and by participant and was supplied without curation.

The collaborating institutions used their own protocols to collect whole blood in K2EDTA tubes. Collaborator samples were shipped for TCRbeta analysis as frozen whole blood, isolated PBMCs, or DNA extracted from either sample type. The sequence is built from TRBV27 and TRBJ2-5; TRBD1 is perhaps the D gene, given 5 matching bases. This receptor was obtained from a man in his sixties with acute or convalescent COVID-19. Sequenced sample: peripheral blood. The CDR3 reads as follows: CASSPRSGKGETQYF. Here is the DNA: TGTGCCAGCAGTCCCCGGTCAGGGAAGGGGGAGACCCAGTACTTC.